What follows are 10 T cell receptor beta chains derived from one specimen sequenced in a study of blood T cell repertoires in COVID-19. Clones were read by immunoSEQ multiplex PCR, and TCRdb kept only the in-frame ones, dropping some. There are about 400,000 clones in the sample; roughly 89% occur only once, and less than 2% lies in the top ten. The material sequenced was PBMCs or T cells enriched from blood (not recorded which). These receptors all come from a woman between 25 and 40 years old who had recovered from COVID-19.

This clone was counted between two and nine times. The chain couples TRBV5-1 to TRBJ1-1, with a tentative D call TRBD1 (5 bases). Trimming pared 5 bases from V and 0 bases from J, leaving 14 bases between. From germline, CDR1 is SGHRS and CDR2 YFSETQ. The CDR3 is made up of 15 amino acids. The CDR3 nucleotides are TGCGCCAGCAGTATCGAAGGGGTGTTGAACACTGAAGCTTTCTTT. Its protein is CASSIEGVLNTEAFF.

The chain is built from TRBV28 and TRBJ1-2; D is perhaps TRBD1 (6 bases). V shed 7 bases and J shed 4 bases, with 19 bases lying between them. CDR3 length: 15 amino acids. Germline CDR1 and CDR2: MDHEN and SYDVKM. CDR3 loop: CASTVGGTQLYGYTF. Here the CDR3 DNA reads TGTGCCAGCACCGTTGGGGGCACCCAACTCTATGGCTACACCTTC.

The chain uses TRBV18 and TRBJ2-4, with a tentative D call TRBD1 (5 bases). Germline CDR1 and CDR2: KGHSH and LQKENI. V was pared by 0 bases and J by 0 bases, with 12 bases between. The CDR3 is 17 residues long. The CDR3 loop is CASSPPPTGLAKNIQYF. DNA of the CDR3: TGTGCCAGCTCACCACCTCCCACAGGCCTAGCCAAAAACATTCAGTACTTC. Complete variable domain (other parts from reference TRBV18 and TRBJ2-4): NAGVMQNPRHLVRRRGQEARLRCSPMKGHSHVYWYRQLPEEGLKFMVYLQKENIIDESGMPKERFSAEFPKEGPSILRIQQVVRGDSAAYFCASSPPPTGLAKNIQYFGAGTRLSVL.

The rearrangement uses TRBV7-2 and TRBJ2-5; possibly TRBD1 for D (6 bases). CDR1 is SGHTA, CDR2 FQGNSA, per germline. The CDR3 is 15 amino acids. Trimming stripped 5 bases from V and 2 bases from J, with 15 bases between. The CDR3 coding sequence is TGTGCCAGCAGCCCCCAATGGGGGCAGCAAGAGACCCAGTACTTC. As protein: CASSPQWGQQETQYF.

This chain uses TRBV6-5 with TRBJ1-1; D unresolved. Between the trimmed V and J ends, which lost 7 bases and 1 base, there was a span of 16 bases. The V gene's germline CDR1 is MNHEY and CDR2 SVGAGI. The length of the CDR3 is 15 residues. The DNA for the CDR3 is TGTGCCAGCATTCTAAAGGGTGGAGGGAACACTGAAGCTTTCTTT. The encoded protein is CASILKGGGNTEAFF.

This sequence joins TRBV29-1 and TRBJ2-1; D gene ambiguous. Trimming pared 4 bases from V and 5 bases from J, leaving 9 bases between. CDR1 SQVTM and CDR2 ANQGSEA come from the germline V gene. This CDR3 is built from 12 residues. The DNA of the CDR3 is TGCAGCGTTGCTCCCCGTAACAATGAGCAGTTCTTC. Translation: CSVAPRNNEQFF.

The chain is built from TRBV30 and TRBJ1-1, with a tentative D call TRBD1 (6 bases). CDR1 and CDR2 (germline): GTSNPN, SVGIG (reference sequence). The CDR3 consists of 13 residues. The V end was cut by 3 bases, the J end by 6 bases, with 14 bases between. The CDR3 coding sequence is TGTGCCTGGAGCCGACAGGTTTTGGCTGAAGCTTTCTTT. Encoded protein: CAWSRQVLAEAFF.

This clone was picked up a small number of times. The J gene is TRBJ1-4, the V gene TRBV30; 8 bases are a match to TRBD1. The ends lost 3 bases at V and 6 bases at J; junction bases unmatched: 3. This CDR3 contains 13 residues. The germline V gene has CDR1 GTSNPN and CDR2 SVGIG (reference sequence). CDR3 sequence: CAWRGQAYEKLFF. The CDR3 DNA sequence: TGTGCCTGGAGGGGACAGGCCTATGAAAAACTGTTTTTT.

This clone appeared a few times. This sequence joins TRBV5-1 and TRBJ1-3; tentative D call: TRBD1 (6 bases). The CDR3 runs to 17 residues. Germline V lookup: CDR1 SGHRS, CDR2 YFSETQ. Trimming removed 0 bases at V and 0 bases at J, with 13 bases between. CDR3 in DNA: TGCGCCAGCAGCTTGGGGACAGCAGGAAGCTCTGGAAACACCATATATTTT. It is translated as CASSLGTAGSSGNTIYF.

The chain carries TRBV6-5 and TRBJ1-1; 10 positions agree with TRBD1. CDR1 is MNHEY and CDR2 is SVGAGI in the germline V gene. The CDR3 runs to 15 residues. Losses at the gene ends were 6 bases for V and 3 bases for J; bases not matched to a gene: 7. The CDR3 reads CASSMTGGRDTEAFF. The DNA of the CDR3 is TGTGCCAGCAGCATGACAGGGGGCCGCGACACTGAAGCTTTCTTT.